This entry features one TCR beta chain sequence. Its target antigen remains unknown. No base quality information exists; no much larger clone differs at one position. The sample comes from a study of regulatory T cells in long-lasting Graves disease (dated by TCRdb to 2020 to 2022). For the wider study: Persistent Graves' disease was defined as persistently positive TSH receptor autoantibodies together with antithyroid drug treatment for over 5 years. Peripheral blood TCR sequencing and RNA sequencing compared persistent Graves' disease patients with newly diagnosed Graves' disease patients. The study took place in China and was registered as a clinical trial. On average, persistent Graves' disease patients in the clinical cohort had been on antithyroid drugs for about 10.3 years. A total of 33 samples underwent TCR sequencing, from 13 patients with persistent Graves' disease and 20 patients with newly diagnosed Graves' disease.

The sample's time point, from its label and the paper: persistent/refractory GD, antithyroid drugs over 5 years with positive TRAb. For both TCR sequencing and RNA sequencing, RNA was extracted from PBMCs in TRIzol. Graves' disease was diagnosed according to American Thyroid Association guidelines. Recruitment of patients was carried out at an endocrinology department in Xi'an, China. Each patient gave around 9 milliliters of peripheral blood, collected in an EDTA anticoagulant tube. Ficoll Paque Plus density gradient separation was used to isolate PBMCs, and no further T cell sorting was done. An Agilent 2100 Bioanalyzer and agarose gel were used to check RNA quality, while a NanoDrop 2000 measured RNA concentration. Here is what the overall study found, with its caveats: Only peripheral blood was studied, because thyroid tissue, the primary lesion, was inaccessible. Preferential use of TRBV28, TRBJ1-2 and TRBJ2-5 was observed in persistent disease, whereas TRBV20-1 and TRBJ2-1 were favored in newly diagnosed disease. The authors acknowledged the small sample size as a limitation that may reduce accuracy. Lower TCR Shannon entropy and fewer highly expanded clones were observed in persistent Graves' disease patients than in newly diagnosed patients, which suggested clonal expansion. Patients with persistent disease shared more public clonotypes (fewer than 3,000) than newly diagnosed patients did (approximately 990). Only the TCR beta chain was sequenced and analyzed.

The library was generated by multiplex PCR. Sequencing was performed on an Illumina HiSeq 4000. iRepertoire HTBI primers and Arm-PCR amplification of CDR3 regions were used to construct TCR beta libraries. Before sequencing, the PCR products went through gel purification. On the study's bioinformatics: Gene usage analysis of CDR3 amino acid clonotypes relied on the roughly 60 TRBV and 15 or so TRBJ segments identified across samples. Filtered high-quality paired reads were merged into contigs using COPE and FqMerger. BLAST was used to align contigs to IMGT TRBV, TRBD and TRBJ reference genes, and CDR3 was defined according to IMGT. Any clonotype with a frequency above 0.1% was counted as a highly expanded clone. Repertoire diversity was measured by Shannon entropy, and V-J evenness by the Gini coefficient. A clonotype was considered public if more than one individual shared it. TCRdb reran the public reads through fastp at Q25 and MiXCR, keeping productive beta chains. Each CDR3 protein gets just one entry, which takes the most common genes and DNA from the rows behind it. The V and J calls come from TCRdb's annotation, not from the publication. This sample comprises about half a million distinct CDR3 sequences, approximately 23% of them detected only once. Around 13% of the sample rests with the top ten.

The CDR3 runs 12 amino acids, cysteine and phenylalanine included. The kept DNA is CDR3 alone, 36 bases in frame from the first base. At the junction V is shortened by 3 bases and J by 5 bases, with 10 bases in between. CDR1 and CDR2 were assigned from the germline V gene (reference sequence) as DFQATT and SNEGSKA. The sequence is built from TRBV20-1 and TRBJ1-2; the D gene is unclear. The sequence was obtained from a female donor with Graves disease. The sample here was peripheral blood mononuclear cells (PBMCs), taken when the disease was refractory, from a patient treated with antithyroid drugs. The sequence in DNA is TGCAGTGCTAGTCCCCCAGATTATGGCTACACCTTC. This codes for CSASPPDYGYTF.